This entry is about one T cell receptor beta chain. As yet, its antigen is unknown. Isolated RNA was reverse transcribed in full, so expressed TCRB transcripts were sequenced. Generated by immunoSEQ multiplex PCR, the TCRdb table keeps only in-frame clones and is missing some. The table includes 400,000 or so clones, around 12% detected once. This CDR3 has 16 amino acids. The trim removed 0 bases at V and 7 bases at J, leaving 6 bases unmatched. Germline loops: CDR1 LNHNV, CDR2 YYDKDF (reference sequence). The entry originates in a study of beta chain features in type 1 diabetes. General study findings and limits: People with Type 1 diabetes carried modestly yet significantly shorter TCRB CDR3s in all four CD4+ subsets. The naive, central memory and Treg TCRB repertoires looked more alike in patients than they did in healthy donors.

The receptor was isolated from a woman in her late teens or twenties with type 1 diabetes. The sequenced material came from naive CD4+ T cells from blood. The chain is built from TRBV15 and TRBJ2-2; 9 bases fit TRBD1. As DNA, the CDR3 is TGTGCCACCAGCAGAGAGAACAGGGGGCTAGGCGGGGAGCTGTTTTTT. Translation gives CATSRENRGLGGELFF.